These 9 T cell receptor beta chains share one sample of origin, sequenced in a study of shared clonotypes between healthy human individuals. Clones were sequenced by immunoSEQ multiplex PCR, and TCRdb holds only the in-frame ones, with some missing. The sample records about 770,000 clones, over 55% being singletons. Sequencing was carried out using memory CD4+ T cells sorted from blood. As for subset: CD45RA-negative fraction. These receptors originate from a woman in her thirties in good health.

The V gene is TRBV11-2, the J gene TRBJ2-3; D remains ambiguous. The CDR3 is 14 amino acids. Germline V CDR1 and CDR2: SGHAT, FQNNGV. V was trimmed by 5 bases and J by 0 bases, leaving 9 bases between them. The CDR3 reads CASSVYLSTDTQYF. The CDR3 bases are TGTGCCAGCAGCGTATATCTCAGCACAGATACGCAGTATTTT. Supplemented by reference TRBV11-2 and TRBJ2-3, the full variable domain reads EAGVAQSPRYKIIEKRQSVAFWCNPISGHATLYWYQQILGQGPKLLIQFQNNGVVDDSQLPKDRFSAERLKGVDSTLKIQPAKLEDSAVYLCASSVYLSTDTQYFGPGTRLTVL.

The chain couples TRBV11-1 to TRBJ2-5, with 12 bases matching TRBD2. Germline loops: CDR1 SGHAT, CDR2 FQDESV (reference sequence). The CDR3 covers 15 residues. V was pared by 5 bases and J by 2 bases, with 3 bases of the junction left unmatched. The CDR3 DNA is TGTGCCAGCAGCCGCGGGACTAGCGGGCAAGAGACCCAGTACTTC. Encoded protein: CASSRGTSGQETQYF.

This clone was recorded once. The rearrangement joins TRBV7-9 to TRBJ1-3, with TRBD1 as a possible D gene (5 bases). CDR3 length: 14 amino acids. With 8 bases removed from V and 1 base from J, the gap between germline ends came to 12 bases. Germline V gene data show CDR1 as SEHNR and CDR2 as FQNEAQ (reference sequence). The CDR3 DNA reads as TGTGCCAGCCAAAAATGGGGGTCTGGAAACACCATATATTTT. It translates to CASQKWGSGNTIYF.

This clone was seen a single time. The chain joins TRBV6-4 to TRBJ1-2, with D possibly matching TRBD1 (6 bases). The germline V gene encodes CDR1 MRHNA and CDR2 SNTAGT. The CDR3 loop spans 10 amino acids. Trimming removed 6 bases from V and 7 bases from J, with 6 bases in between. The CDR3 DNA sequence: TGTGCCAGCAGCAGGGGTGGCTACACCTTC. Its translation is CASSRGGYTF.

The chain uses TRBV28 and TRBJ2-7; D perhaps matches TRBD2 (5 bases). This CDR3 region has 17 residues. The ends were cut back, 6 bases at V and 2 bases at J, with 23 bases in the middle. Per germline, CDR1 MDHEN and CDR2 SYDVKM. DNA for the CDR3: TGTGCCAGCAGAAATTCCCCGGACTCCTTTTTCACCTACGAGCAGTACTTC. Protein product: CASRNSPDSFFTYEQYF.

V usage is TRBV9 and J usage is TRBJ2-5, with TRBD2 matching over 10 bases. The CDR3 loop spans 16 amino acids. With 2 bases clipped from V and 5 bases from J, the junction kept 9 bases outside the gene matches. CDR1 and CDR2 (germline): SGDLS, YYNGEE. DNA for the CDR3: TGTGCCAGCAGCGTTAGGGGGCTAGCGGGAGCGGAGACCCAGTACTTC. This gives the protein CASSVRGLAGAETQYF. The full variable domain, in which reference TRBV9 and TRBJ2-5 provide the parts outside the CDR3, is DSGVTQTPKHLITATGQRVTLRCSPRSGDLSVYWYQQSLDQGLQFLIQYYNGEERAKGNILERFSAQQFPDLHSELNLSSLELGDSALYFCASSVRGLAGAETQYFGPGTRLLVL.

To note about this clone: This clone may be a read error of a much larger clone one base away. The V and J genes are TRBV14 and TRBJ2-3; TRBD2 agrees at 9 bases. Per the germline V gene, CDR1 is SGHDN and CDR2 is FVKESK. CDR3 length: 15 amino acids. The V and J ends lost 1 base and 1 base, in that order; junction bases with no gene match: 0. CDR3 nucleotides: TGTGCCAGCAGCCAAGGACTAGCGGGCACAGATACGCAGTATTTT. Its protein is CASSQGLAGTDTQYF.

This clone was seen ten or more times. The V and J genes are TRBV7-8 and TRBJ1-1; D ambiguous. Germline lookup yields CDR1 SGHVS and CDR2 FQNEAQ. CDR3 size: 14 residues. The ends were cut back, 5 bases at V and 5 bases at J, with 15 bases in the middle. As DNA, the CDR3 is TGTGCCAGCAGCCGAGGCGGGGTAGGGACTGAAGCTTTCTTT. Residues: CASSRGGVGTEAFF.

This clone was detected many times. In the same sample, other DNA sequences code for this CDR3. J is TRBJ2-1 and V is TRBV5-1; 7 bases match TRBD2. The V gene end was trimmed by 0 bases and the J gene end by 4 bases; junction bases not matched to a gene: 4. CDR3 length: 15 residues. Germline CDR1 reads SGHRS; CDR2 reads YFSETQ. The DNA for the CDR3 is TGCGCCAGCAGCTTGGCCTCTAGCGGATACAATGAGCAGTTCTTC. Protein product: CASSLASSGYNEQFF.